This TCR beta chain originates from a study of blood T cell repertoires in COVID-19. The overall study: The cDNA or gDNA used as material had been derived from T cells, B-cell-depleted T cells, or PBMCs.

As handled by the study authors: Counts of nucleated cells, estimated from reference gene primer amplification, were obtained. TCRdb's copy holds only in-frame clones and misses some; the assay was immunoSEQ multiplex PCR. D and trimming come from the DNA, and the V and J calls and clone size come from that table. The data show tens of thousands of clones, with roughly 92% seen just once and around 6% held by the top ten. The CDR3 has 15 amino acids. Per the germline V gene, CDR1 is SGHRS and CDR2 is YFSETQ. V gave up 4 bases and J gave up 5 bases, with 18 bases separating them. The receptor was derived from a woman aged 60-75 years with active COVID-19. This chain joins TRBV5-1 and TRBJ2-5; possible D gene TRBD2, 6 bases. What was sequenced was peripheral blood. The DNA for the CDR3 is TGCGCCAGCAGCCTGGAGGGGCTAGAGGTTGAGACCCAGTACTTC. This sequence encodes CASSLEGLEVETQYF.